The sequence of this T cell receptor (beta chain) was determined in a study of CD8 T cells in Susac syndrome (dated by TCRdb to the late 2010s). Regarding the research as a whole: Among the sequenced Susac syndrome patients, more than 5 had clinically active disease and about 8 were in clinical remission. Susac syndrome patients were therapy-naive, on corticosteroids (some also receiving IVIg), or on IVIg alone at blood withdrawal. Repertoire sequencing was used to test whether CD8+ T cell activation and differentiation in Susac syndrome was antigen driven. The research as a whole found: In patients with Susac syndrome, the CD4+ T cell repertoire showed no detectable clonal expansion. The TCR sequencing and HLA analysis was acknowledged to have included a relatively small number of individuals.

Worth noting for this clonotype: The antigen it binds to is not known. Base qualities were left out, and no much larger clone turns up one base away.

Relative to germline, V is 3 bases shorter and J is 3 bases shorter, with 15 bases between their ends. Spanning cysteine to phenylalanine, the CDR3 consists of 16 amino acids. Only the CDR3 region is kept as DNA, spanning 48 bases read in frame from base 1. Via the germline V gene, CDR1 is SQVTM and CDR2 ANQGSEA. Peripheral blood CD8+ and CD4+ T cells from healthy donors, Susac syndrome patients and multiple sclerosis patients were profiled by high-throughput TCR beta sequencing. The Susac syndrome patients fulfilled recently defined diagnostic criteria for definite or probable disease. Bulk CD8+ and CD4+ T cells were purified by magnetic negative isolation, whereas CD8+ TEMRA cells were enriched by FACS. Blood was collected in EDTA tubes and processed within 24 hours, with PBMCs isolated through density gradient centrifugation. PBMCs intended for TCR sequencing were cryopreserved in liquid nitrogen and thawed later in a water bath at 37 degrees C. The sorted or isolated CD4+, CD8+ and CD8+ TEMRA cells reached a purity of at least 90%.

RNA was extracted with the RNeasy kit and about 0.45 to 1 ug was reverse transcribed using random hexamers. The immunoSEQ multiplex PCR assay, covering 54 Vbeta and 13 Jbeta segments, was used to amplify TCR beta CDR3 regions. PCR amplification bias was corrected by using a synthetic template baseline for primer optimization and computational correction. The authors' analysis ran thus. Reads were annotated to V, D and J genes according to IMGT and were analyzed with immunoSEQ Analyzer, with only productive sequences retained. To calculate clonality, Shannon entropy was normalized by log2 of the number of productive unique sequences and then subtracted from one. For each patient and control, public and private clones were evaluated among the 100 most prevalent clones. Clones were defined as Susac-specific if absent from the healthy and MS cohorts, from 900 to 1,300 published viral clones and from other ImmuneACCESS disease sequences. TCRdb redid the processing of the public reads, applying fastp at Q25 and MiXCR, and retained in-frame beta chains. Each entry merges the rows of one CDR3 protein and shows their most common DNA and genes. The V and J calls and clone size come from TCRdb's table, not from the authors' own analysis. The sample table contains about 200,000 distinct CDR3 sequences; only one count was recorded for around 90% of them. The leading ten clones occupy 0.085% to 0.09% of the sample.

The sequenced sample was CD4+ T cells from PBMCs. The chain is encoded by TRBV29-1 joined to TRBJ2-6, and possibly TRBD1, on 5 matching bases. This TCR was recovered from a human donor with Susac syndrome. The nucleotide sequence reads TGCAGCGTTGAGAAGGGGTGTTTTGGTGGGGCCAACGTCCTGACTTTC. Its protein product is CSVEKGCFGGANVLTF.